These 23 T cell receptor beta chains were sequenced from one sample in a study of CD8 T cells in Susac syndrome. A quantity of about 0.45 to 1 ug RNA underwent reverse transcription using random hexamers. TCRdb used MiXCR to reprocess the immunoSEQ multiplex PCR reads, holding one entry per CDR3 protein. Of some 200,000 distinct CDR3 sequences listed, more than 85% are singletons. Sequencing input: CD4+ T cells from PBMCs. Receptors were obtained from a human donor with Susac syndrome.

The V call is TRBV2, the J call TRBJ1-2; TRBD1 matches at 7 bases. After removal of 4 bases from V and 4 bases from J, the junction contained 6 bases not matched to a gene. The CDR3 contains 14 residues. The germline gives CDR1 SNHLY, CDR2 FYNNEI. The CDR3 here is CASSGLGTAYGYTF. The CDR3 DNA follows: TGTGCCAGCAGTGGGCTAGGGACAGCCTATGGCTACACCTTC. Combining the CDR3 with reference TRBV2 and TRBJ1-2 gives the whole variable domain EPEVTQTPSHQVTQMGQEVILRCVPISNHLYFYWYRQILGQKVEFLVSFYNNEISEKSEIFDDQFSVERPDGSNFTLKIRSTKLEDSAMYFCASSGLGTAYGYTFGSGTRLTVV.

The chain has TRBV20-1 and TRBJ2-7, with 10 positions matching TRBD1. Germline values: CDR1 DFQATT, CDR2 SNEGSKA (reference sequence). Germline trimming cut 3 bases from V and 3 bases from J; bases unmatched to any gene: 8. This CDR3 is built from 15 residues. The DNA for the CDR3 is TGCAGTGCTAGGGACCGGGACAGGGGTAACTACGAGCAGTACTTC. Translated: CSARDRDRGNYEQYF.

The chain recombines TRBV20-1 with TRBJ1-4; tentative D call: TRBD1 (6 bases). The CDR3 extends over 11 amino acids. V dropped 8 bases and J dropped 6 bases, with 10 bases sitting between them. Germline V gene sequence: CDR1 DFQATT, CDR2 SNEGSKA (reference sequence). CDR3 DNA sequence: TGCAGTTCACAGGGTGATGAAAAACTGTTTTTT. Amino acid sequence: CSSQGDEKLFF.

The rearrangement links TRBV5-6 to TRBJ2-7; possibly TRBD2 for D (6 bases). The germline CDR1 and CDR2 sequences are SGHDT and YYEEEE. The CDR3 runs to 13 residues. Trimming left V 4 bases short and J 5 bases short, with 13 bases between. CDR3 residues: CASSLATNHEQYF. Written as DNA, the CDR3 is TGTGCCAGCAGCCTAGCGACCAACCACGAGCAGTACTTC.

V and J are TRBV20-1 and TRBJ2-7; D might be TRBD2 (6 bases). The germline CDR1 and CDR2 sequences are DFQATT and SNEGSKA (reference sequence). The CDR3 runs to 13 residues. V was trimmed by 3 bases and J by 2 bases, leaving 11 bases between them. The CDR3, as DNA: TGCAGTGCTAGGGTTTCGGGAGCCTACGAGCAGTACTTC. Residues: CSARVSGAYEQYF.

V and J are TRBV20-1 and TRBJ1-5; the D gene is possibly TRBD1 (5 bases). Trimming took off 1 base at V and 5 bases at J, with 15 bases between the two ends. The CDR3 extends over 15 amino acids. The germline V gene encodes CDR1 DFQATT and CDR2 SNEGSKA (reference sequence). DNA of the CDR3: TGCAGTGCTAGAGCTTTTTACAGGAGCGATCAGCCCCAGCATTTT. It is translated as CSARAFYRSDQPQHF.

This sequence joins TRBV20-1 and TRBJ2-7; 7 bases are a match to TRBD1. CDR1 is DFQATT, CDR2 SNEGSKA, per germline (reference sequence). Losses at the gene ends were 5 bases for V and 0 bases for J; bases not matched to a gene: 4. The CDR3 loop spans 13 amino acids. This chain's CDR3 is CSAGDSLSYEQYF. The CDR3 DNA reads TGCAGTGCTGGGGACAGCCTCTCCTACGAGCAGTACTTC.

The CDR3, as DNA: TGTGCCAGCAGGCCCGGGTACCCCGCGAACACCGGGGAGCTGTTTTTT. Translated: CASRPGYPANTGELFF. The chain uses TRBV11-2 and TRBJ2-2; D gene uncertain. This CDR3 is 16 amino acids long. CDR1 SGHAT and CDR2 FQNNGV come from the germline V gene. V was pared by 6 bases and J by 0 bases, with 14 bases between.

This clonotype was found once. The CDR3 nucleotides read TGTGCCAGCAGCCTCACCCTACTGAGCTCCTACGAGCAGTACTTC. Translating gives CASSLTLLSSYEQYF. The V and J genes are TRBV3-1 and TRBJ2-7; D remains ambiguous. With 4 bases removed from V and 0 bases from J, the gap between germline ends came to 13 bases. Germline V CDR1 and CDR2: LGHDT, YNNKEL (reference sequence). The CDR3 is made up of 15 amino acids.

This chain uses TRBV6-1 with TRBJ1-5; D might be TRBD1 (6 bases). Trimming took 5 bases from V and 11 from J, leaving 31 bases between them. This CDR3 is built from 18 residues. Germline CDR1 is MNHNS and CDR2 is SASEGT. The CDR3: CASSRLPKETGSPWTQHF. In DNA, the CDR3 is TGTGCCAGCAGTCGGTTACCCAAAGAAACAGGGTCCCCGTGGACCCAGCATTTT.

DNA of the CDR3: TGTGCCAGCAGCCGTTACAATGAGCAGTTCTTC. It specifies CASSRYNEQFF. The chain links TRBV7-6 to TRBJ2-1, with D hard to call. Per germline, CDR1 SGHVS and CDR2 FNYEAQ. The CDR3 extends over 11 amino acids. Trimming left V 5 bases short and J 4 bases short, with 3 bases between.

The J gene is TRBJ1-1, the V gene TRBV3-1; no reliable D call. The CDR3 has 13 amino acids. Germline-derived CDR1 and CDR2 are LGHDT and YNNKEL (reference sequence). The V gene lost 1 base and the J gene lost 11 bases, with 14 bases spanning the gap. The CDR3 loop is CASSQVTEGGAFF. The CDR3, as DNA: TGTGCCAGCAGCCAAGTTACTGAGGGTGGGGCTTTCTTT. The full variable domain, with the rest looked up from reference TRBV3-1 and TRBJ1-1, is DTAVSQTPKYLVTQMGNDKSIKCEQNLGHDTMYWYKQDSKKFLKIMFSYNNKELIINETVPNRFSPKSPDKAHLNLHINSLELGDSAVYFCASSQVTEGGAFFGQGTRLTVV.

The chain employs TRBV2 and TRBJ2-3, with TRBD1 matching 8 bases. V lost 7 bases, J lost 1 base, and 1 base stayed unmatched. CDR3 size: 13 residues. Germline lookup yields CDR1 SNHLY and CDR2 FYNNEI. The CDR3 loop reads CASKDRGTDTQYF. The CDR3 DNA reads as TGTGCCAGCAAGGACAGGGGCACAGATACGCAGTATTTT.

This clonotype occurred once. The V call is TRBV29-1, the J call TRBJ1-4, with 11 bases lining up with TRBD1. The CDR3 runs to 15 residues. Germline V gene lookup returns CDR1 SQVTM and CDR2 ANQGSEA. V shed 6 bases, J shed 2 bases, and the junction held 5 bases outside the gene matches. The CDR3, as DNA: TGCAGCGTAACCGGGACAGGGGGTACTAATGAAAAACTGTTTTTT. This sequence encodes CSVTGTGGTNEKLFF.

The CDR3 DNA sequence: TGTGCCATCAGTGATGGGACTAGCGGGAAAGAGACCCAGTACTTC. Translated: CAISDGTSGKETQYF. The chain is built from TRBV10-3 and TRBJ2-5, with TRBD2 identical over 13 bases. V was clipped by 3 bases and J by 3 bases; unmatched bases: 1. CDR3 size: 15 residues. The V gene's germline CDR1 is ENHRY and CDR2 SYGVKD.

The V call is TRBV7-9, the J call TRBJ2-7; D is possibly TRBD1 or TRBD2 (5 bases each). V was trimmed by 5 bases and J by 3 bases, leaving 20 bases between them. The CDR3 sequence is 16 residues long. Per germline, CDR1 SEHNR and CDR2 FQNEAQ (reference sequence). The CDR3 protein is CASSLFPGHRDYEQYF. The CDR3 DNA reads as TGTGCCAGCAGCCTATTTCCGGGGCACCGGGACTACGAGCAGTACTTC.

This chain uses TRBV6-6 with TRBJ1-5, with D possibly TRBD1 on 6 matching bases. CDR1 is MNHNY, CDR2 SVGAGI, per germline (reference sequence). V lost 8 bases, J lost 3 bases, and 20 bases lay in between. The CDR3 is 16 residues long. CDR3 sequence: CASAIPPPGANQPQHF. CDR3 nucleotides: TGTGCCAGCGCGATACCCCCTCCGGGGGCCAATCAGCCCCAGCATTTT.

Only one count was recorded for this clonotype. J is TRBJ2-7 and V is TRBV6-5, with TRBD2 identical over 13 bases. The CDR3 covers 18 residues. Per germline, CDR1 MNHEY and CDR2 SVGAGI. V gave up 4 bases and J gave up 6 bases; unmatched junction bases: 15. This CDR3 reads CASSLSQPGLAGVREQYF. The CDR3 region has the DNA TGTGCCAGCAGTTTATCCCAACCAGGACTAGCGGGAGTTCGCGAGCAGTACTTC.

The chain uses TRBV30 and TRBJ1-4; 7 positions agree with TRBD1. Germline assignment: CDR1 GTSNPN and CDR2 SVGIG (reference sequence). CDR3 length equals 15 residues. V lost 2 bases to trimming and J lost 8 bases; unmatched junction nucleotides: 11. CDR3 coding DNA: TGTGCCTGGAGTCTGGGGACAGCCGATTTGGAAAAACTGTTTTTT. Its translation is CAWSLGTADLEKLFF.

The V gene is TRBV3-1, the J gene TRBJ2-7; D is unresolved. V lost 4 bases to trimming and J lost 2 bases, with 15 bases between them. Germline values: CDR1 LGHDT, CDR2 YNNKEL (reference sequence). The length of the CDR3 is 15 residues. Here the CDR3 reads CASSLLHGSTYEQYF. DNA for the CDR3: TGTGCCAGCAGCCTCCTTCATGGGTCAACCTACGAGCAGTACTTC.

The rearrangement joins TRBV28 to TRBJ2-3, with 9 nucleotides matching TRBD1. Unmatched junction bases numbered 5, after V lost 6 bases and J lost 4 bases. Germline V gives CDR1 MDHEN, CDR2 SYDVKM. The CDR3 extends over 14 amino acids. The CDR3 nucleotides are TGTGCCAGCAGACTACAGGGGGCGTCAGATACGCAGTATTTT. Encoded protein: CASRLQGASDTQYF.

The CDR3 spells CASSRSVASTDTQYF. Here the CDR3 DNA reads TGCGCCAGCAGCCGTTCTGTGGCGAGCACAGATACGCAGTATTTT. The chain couples TRBV5-1 to TRBJ2-3; D remains ambiguous. Trimming shortened V by 4 bases and J by 0 bases, and 12 bases separated the two germline ends. Per germline, CDR1 SGHRS and CDR2 YFSETQ. The CDR3 loop spans 15 amino acids.

The chain combines TRBV7-9 with TRBJ1-2; D is unclear. The V and J ends lost 5 bases and 6 bases respectively, with 7 bases between them. Germline-derived CDR1 and CDR2 are SEHNR and FQNEAQ (reference sequence). This CDR3 comprises 11 residues. This chain's CDR3 is CASSPTDGYTF. The CDR3 coding sequence is TGTGCCAGCAGCCCCACCGATGGCTACACCTTC.